Reported below is one T cell receptor beta chain. Antigen unknown. This sample is drawn from a study of T cell responses to AZD1222 COVID-19 vaccine. Findings and limits, study-wide: Donor demographics were predominantly white British with a female majority; clonal diversity may be underestimated.

With 11 bases removed from V and 2 bases from J, the gap between germline ends came to 16 bases. CDR1 LNHDA and CDR2 SQIVND come from the germline V gene (reference sequence). This CDR3 contains 14 residues. Some clones are missing from TCRdb's copy, which holds only in-frame ones; the method was immunoSEQ multiplex PCR. The table has about 100,000 clones, more than 75% seen once; the top ten hold 3% to 4%. This sample comprised peripheral blood, obtained 28 days after the second dose of the MenACWY control vaccine. This chain links TRBV19 with TRBJ2-1, with D perhaps TRBD1 (6 bases). The TCR originated in an adult who received the MenACWY meningococcal vaccine as a control. The CDR3 nucleotides read TGTGCCGCCGCAGCCGGGACAACCTACAATGAGCAGTTCTTC. Protein product: CAAAAGTTYNEQFF.